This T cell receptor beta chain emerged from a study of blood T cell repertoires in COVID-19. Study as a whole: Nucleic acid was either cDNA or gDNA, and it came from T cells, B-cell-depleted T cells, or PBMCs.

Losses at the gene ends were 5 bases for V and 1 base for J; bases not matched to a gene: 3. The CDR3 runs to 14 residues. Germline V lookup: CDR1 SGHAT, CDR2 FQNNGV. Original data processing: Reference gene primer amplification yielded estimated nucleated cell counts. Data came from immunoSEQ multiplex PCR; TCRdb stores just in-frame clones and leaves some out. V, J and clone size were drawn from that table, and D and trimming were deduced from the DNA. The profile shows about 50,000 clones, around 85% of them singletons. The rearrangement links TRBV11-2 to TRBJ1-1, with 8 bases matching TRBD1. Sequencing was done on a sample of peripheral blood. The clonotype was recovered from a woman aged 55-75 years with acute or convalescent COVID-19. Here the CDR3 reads CASSVGQGNTEAFF. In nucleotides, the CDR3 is TGTGCCAGCAGCGTCGGACAGGGGAACACTGAAGCTTTCTTT.